Each of the 18 T cell receptor beta chains below was sequenced from the same sample in a study of cytomegalovirus exposure and HLA in healthy donors. With 60 Vbeta and 13 Jbeta primers, the PCR was carried out. Libraries were prepared by immunoSEQ multiplex PCR; TCRdb keeps only in-frame clonotypes and omits some of them. The sample has approximately 88,000 clones, around four fifths seen once; the top ten hold 6.5% to 8%. Sequenced material: PBMCs. The receptors were sampled from a man in his fifties or sixties in good health and CMV-seropositive.

This chain joins TRBV19 and TRBJ2-7, with TRBD2 matching over 7 bases. Losses at the gene ends were 1 base for V and 0 bases for J; bases not matched to a gene: 9. The CDR3 is 17 residues long. Germline CDR1 and CDR2: LNHDA and SQIVND (reference sequence). CDR3 amino acids: CASSIGGGDSTSYEQYF. The CDR3, as DNA: TGTGCCAGTAGTATAGGGGGAGGGGACTCAACCTCCTACGAGCAGTACTTC.

The chain uses TRBV5-1 and TRBJ1-1; D unclear. Trimming shortened V by 3 bases and J by 7 bases, and 16 bases separated the two germline ends. The germline gives CDR1 SGHRS, CDR2 YFSETQ. The CDR3 runs 14 residues. CDR3 coding DNA: TGCGCCAGCAGCTCCGTTCCGGGGAGTTTTGAAGCTTTCTTT. Its translation: CASSSVPGSFEAFF.

The gene calls are TRBV4-2 and TRBJ1-3, with 7 bases matching TRBD1. Germline trimming cut 4 bases from V and 1 base from J; bases unmatched to any gene: 7. The CDR3 has 16 amino acids. Germline CDR1 LGHNA, CDR2 YNFKEQ. This CDR3 is CASSPSQGESGNTIYF. CDR3 nucleotide sequence: TGTGCCAGCAGCCCGAGCCAGGGGGAGTCTGGAAACACCATATATTTT.

The V gene is TRBV9, the J gene TRBJ2-2; TRBD1 is a possible D gene (6 bases). Germline V gives CDR1 SGDLS, CDR2 YYNGEE. The CDR3 covers 16 residues. V lost 1 base to trimming and J lost 1 base, with 11 bases between them. CDR3 nucleotide sequence: TGTGCCAGCAGCGTAACAGGACAGAGGAACACCGGGGAGCTGTTTTTT. Its translation is CASSVTGQRNTGELFF.

CDR3: CASSQKGTWGSQETQYF. CDR3 sequence (DNA): TGTGCCAGCAGCCAAAAGGGGACATGGGGCTCCCAAGAGACCCAGTACTTC. The chain recombines TRBV14 with TRBJ2-5; possible D gene TRBD1, 6 bases. The CDR3 consists of 17 residues. Germline lookup yields CDR1 SGHDN and CDR2 FVKESK. V was shortened by 2 bases and J by 1 base, with 17 bases between the two germline ends.

The chain uses TRBV5-1 and TRBJ2-3, with TRBD1 matching 7 bases. Trimming at V came to 4 bases and at J to 1 base, leaving 3 bases not matched to a gene. CDR1 and CDR2 from the germline V gene are SGHRS and YFSETQ. The CDR3 covers 14 residues. CDR3 sequence reads: CASSLGQRTDTQYF. Here the CDR3 DNA reads TGCGCCAGCAGCCTGGGACAGCGCACAGATACGCAGTATTTT.

The chain joins TRBV19 to TRBJ1-5; weak D call: TRBD1 (6 bases). Germline V gives CDR1 LNHDA, CDR2 SQIVND (reference sequence). This CDR3 has 15 amino acids. Trimming removed 3 bases from V and 7 bases from J, with 16 bases in between. The CDR3 DNA is TGTGCCAGTAGTATCAACCCAGGGCAGGGGCAGCCCCAGCATTTT. It is translated as CASSINPGQGQPQHF.

This clone appeared a few times. The J gene is TRBJ2-5, the V gene TRBV9; 8 bases agree with TRBD2. V lost 3 bases and J lost 4; bases outside the gene matches: 17. Germline values: CDR1 SGDLS, CDR2 YYNGEE. This CDR3 has 18 amino acids. The chain's CDR3 is CASSGLGGGSGGSETQYF. In DNA form, the CDR3 reads TGTGCCAGCAGCGGGTTGGGTGGTGGGAGCGGGGGATCAGAGACCCAGTACTTC.

V gene TRBV2 combines with J gene TRBJ2-3; 8 nucleotides align to TRBD2. CDR1 and CDR2 (germline): SNHLY, FYNNEI. This CDR3 contains 17 residues. The V segment lost 3 bases and the J segment 0 bases; nucleotides outside the gene matches: 8. CDR3 DNA sequence: TGTGCCAGCAGTGACTCGCCACTAGCGGACAGCACAGATACGCAGTATTTT. This gives the protein CASSDSPLADSTDTQYF.

The V call is TRBV19, the J call TRBJ1-5; D is uncertain. V was cut by 4 bases and J by 3 bases, with 10 bases left in between. The CDR3 has 14 residues. Germline assignment: CDR1 LNHDA and CDR2 SQIVND (reference sequence). As DNA, the CDR3 is TGTGCCAGTAGTACCATGAGTATCAATCAGCCCCAGCATTTT. Protein sequence: CASSTMSINQPQHF. The full variable domain, with the rest looked up from reference TRBV19 and TRBJ1-5, is DGGITQSPKYLFRKEGQNVTLSCEQNLNHDAMYWYRQDPGQGLRLIYYSQIVNDFQKGDIAEGYSVSREKKESFPLTVTSAQKNPTAFYLCASSTMSINQPQHFGDGTRLSIL.

In this sample, this clone turned up a few times. The chain links TRBV7-8 to TRBJ2-2; D gene unclear. The germline gives CDR1 SGHVS, CDR2 FQNEAQ. V dropped 5 bases and J dropped 0 bases, with 7 bases sitting between them. This CDR3 contains 14 residues. The CDR3 here is CASSPVTNTGELFF. CDR3 bases: TGTGCCAGCAGCCCGGTCACGAACACCGGGGAGCTGTTTTTT.

The V and J genes are TRBV28 and TRBJ1-2; D possibly corresponds to TRBD1 (6 bases). V lost 7 bases, J lost 4 bases, and 19 bases lay in between. Germline V gene sequence: CDR1 MDHEN, CDR2 SYDVKM. The CDR3 consists of 15 residues. In DNA, the CDR3 is TGTGCCAGCATTCCCGGACAGCTAACGATCTATGGCTACACCTTC. Its translation: CASIPGQLTIYGYTF.

This chain links TRBV5-6 with TRBJ1-3; D remains unclear. V lost 1 base, J lost 2 bases, and 7 bases lay in between. From germline, CDR1 is SGHDT and CDR2 YYEEEE. CDR3 length equals 14 residues. CDR3 nucleotides: TGTGCCAGCAGCTTGTTTTCTGCTGGAAACACCATATATTTT. Protein product: CASSLFSAGNTIYF.

The chain employs TRBV13 and TRBJ2-5; 7 bases match TRBD1. Trimming took 5 bases from V and 2 from J; bases not matched to a gene: 5. The CDR3 runs 14 residues. Germline-derived CDR1 and CDR2 are PRHDT and FYEKMQ (reference sequence). The CDR3 region is CASSPGTAQETQYF. The CDR3 DNA sequence: TGTGCCAGCAGCCCAGGGACAGCACAAGAGACCCAGTACTTC.

This rearrangement joins TRBV7-2 to TRBJ1-2; tentatively, D is TRBD1 (6 bases). There are 13 residues in the CDR3. In germline, CDR1 is SGHTA, CDR2 FQGNSA. Trimming left V 6 bases short and J 1 base short, with 9 bases between. This CDR3 reads CASSPGVNYGYTF. The CDR3, as DNA: TGTGCCAGCAGTCCAGGGGTTAACTATGGCTACACCTTC.

In its sample, this clone was seen once. The rearrangement links TRBV30 to TRBJ2-3; 8 bases line up with TRBD1. CDR3 length: 13 amino acids. Trimming removed 1 base from V and 4 bases from J; junction bases left unmatched: 1. The germline V gene encodes CDR1 GTSNPN and CDR2 SVGIG (reference sequence). The CDR3 DNA reads as TGTGCCTGGAGTGAACAGGGGGCAGATACGCAGTATTTT. It codes for CAWSEQGADTQYF.

The chain joins TRBV5-1 to TRBJ2-7; D is possibly TRBD1 (6 bases). The V gene lost 4 bases and the J gene lost 2 bases, with 19 bases spanning the gap. Germline CDR1 reads SGHRS; CDR2 reads YFSETQ. The CDR3 totals 16 residues. This CDR3 reads CASSPLTGTLTYEQYF. In DNA form, the CDR3 reads TGCGCCAGCAGCCCTCTCACAGGGACCTTAACCTACGAGCAGTACTTC.

The DNA of the CDR3 is TGTGCCAGCAGCCCACGCCGGGACAGGAGTTCACCCCTCCACTTT. This translates into CASSPRRDRSSPLHF. This chain uses TRBV7-2 with TRBJ1-6, with 8 bases that match TRBD1. There are 15 residues in the CDR3. The trim removed 5 bases at V and 9 bases at J, leaving 9 bases unmatched. CDR1 and CDR2 from the germline V gene are SGHTA and FQGNSA.